These 26 T cell receptor beta chains originate from one sample sequenced in a study of T cells in Graves' hyperthyroidism and ophthalmopathy. RNA transcripts were the template for amplifying TCR beta CDR3 regions. The HTBI primer set drove a first-round RT-PCR of the TCR CDR3. A single record per CDR3 protein comes from TCRdb applying MiXCR to the multiplex PCR reads. The top ten hold around 14% of the sample, which has a few hundred thousand distinct CDR3 sequences, roughly 15% seen once. Sequenced material: blood. These receptor sequences come from a woman between 40 and 55 years old with Graves' hyperthyroidism.

With respect to this clonotype: One end of the junction does not line up with germline, which may come from a read error. The gene calls are TRBV20-1 and TRBJ1-5; TRBD1 aligns across 9 bases. The CDR3 is 14 residues long. Germline V gene sequence: CDR1 DFQATT, CDR2 SNEGSKA (reference sequence). The CDR3 DNA follows: TGCAGTGTCCAGGGACAGGGCGGCAAACAGCCCCAGCATTTT. The encoded protein is CSVQGQGGKQPQHF.

This clonotype was recorded a few times. J is TRBJ2-4 and V is TRBV9; TRBD1 aligns across 10 bases. Trimming cost V 0 bases and J 9 bases; bases outside gene matches: 6. Germline-derived CDR1 and CDR2 are SGDLS and YYNGEE. This CDR3 is built from 15 residues. In DNA form, the CDR3 reads TGTGCCAGCAGCGTAGAAGACAGGGGGCTGGGCATTCAGTACTTC. Amino acid sequence: CASSVEDRGLGIQYF.

Ten or more counts support this clonotype. The chain uses TRBV27 and TRBJ1-6; 7 bases are a match to TRBD1. Germline V lookup: CDR1 MNHEY, CDR2 SMNVEV (reference sequence). CDR3 length: 14 amino acids. V lost 8 bases, J lost 13 bases, and 14 bases stayed unmatched. The CDR3, as DNA: TGTGCCAGCGGGGGACAGACTCTTCAGGCTCCCCTCCACTTT. Residues: CASGGQTLQAPLHF.

This clonotype was counted many times. The CDR3 sequence: CASRDGQETQYF. The CDR3 DNA reads as TGTGCCAGCCGGGACGGACAAGAGACCCAGTACTTC. The chain joins TRBV6-1 to TRBJ2-5; D tentatively fits TRBD1 or TRBD2 (5 bases each). V was clipped by 8 bases and J by 2 bases, with 9 bases between them. The CDR3 has 12 amino acids. Germline V gene data show CDR1 as MNHNS and CDR2 as SASEGT.

This chain uses TRBV12-3 or TRBV12-4 with TRBJ1-5, with D tentatively TRBD1 (6 bases). This CDR3 is 13 amino acids long. The ends were cut back, 4 bases at V and 7 bases at J, with 11 bases in the middle. The CDR3 DNA follows: TGTGCCAGCAGTTACGACAGGACCCAGCCCCAGCATTTT. It specifies CASSYDRTQPQHF.

This clonotype was seen ten or more times. The gene calls are TRBV11-2 and TRBJ2-6; D is ambiguous. The germline CDR1 and CDR2 sequences are SGHAT and FQNNGV. The CDR3 has 14 amino acids. V was cut by 6 bases and J by 0 bases, with 6 bases left in between. CDR3 nucleotides: TGTGCCAGCAGATTATACTCTGGGGCCAACGTCCTGACTTTC. Its protein is CASRLYSGANVLTF.

At least ten counts were recorded for this clonotype. The chain recombines TRBV28 with TRBJ2-1, with 9 bases that match TRBD2. This CDR3 is built from 19 residues. The germline V gene has CDR1 MDHEN and CDR2 SYDVKM. The J segment lost 3 bases and the V segment lost 6 bases, leaving 18 bases of the junction unmatched. This CDR3 is CASSGGPGSSGRFYNEQFF. The CDR3 DNA follows: TGTGCCAGCAGCGGCGGACCAGGGAGTAGCGGGAGATTCTACAATGAGCAGTTCTTC.

This clonotype was observed many times. The rearrangement joins TRBV10-3 to TRBJ2-7; 8 bases map to TRBD2. The ends lost 2 bases at V and 4 bases at J; junction bases unmatched: 4. This CDR3 region has 14 residues. Looked up from germline, CDR1 is ENHRY and CDR2 is SYGVKD. The CDR3 DNA follows: TGTGCCATCAGTGAGGGGCTAGCGGGTTACGAGCAGTACTTC. Translating gives CAISEGLAGYEQYF.

The chain joins TRBV2 to TRBJ2-3; 11 nucleotides agree with TRBD2. CDR1 is SNHLY, CDR2 FYNNEI, per germline. Unmatched junction bases numbered 10, after V lost 8 bases and J lost 3 bases. The CDR3 extends over 16 amino acids. The CDR3 sequence is CASLSLTSGSTDTQYF. The CDR3 coding sequence is TGTGCCAGCCTATCGCTCACTAGCGGGAGTACAGATACGCAGTATTTT.

A note on this clonotype: A single base separates this from a much larger clone, so it may be a read error. This sequence joins TRBV27 and TRBJ1-2; no firm D call. Germline loops: CDR1 MNHEY, CDR2 SMNVEV (reference sequence). The CDR3 sequence is 13 residues long. V lost 7 bases to trimming and J lost 7 bases, with 16 bases between them. The CDR3 sequence is CASKIREDCGYTF. CDR3 bases: TGTGCCAGCAAGATTAGGGAGGACTGTGGCTACACCTTC.

The table lists this clonotype with a few counts. The chain uses TRBV18 and TRBJ1-3, with 7 bases matching TRBD1. This CDR3 is built from 15 residues. In germline, CDR1 is KGHSH, CDR2 LQKENI. V lost 3 bases to trimming and J lost 9 bases; unmatched junction nucleotides: 11. The CDR3 sequence is CASSPSRGTAGTIYF. For the CDR3, the DNA is TGTGCCAGCTCACCTTCCAGGGGGACGGCGGGCACCATATATTTT.

The table lists this clonotype with many counts. V gene TRBV7-9 combines with J gene TRBJ2-7; D remains ambiguous. V dropped 5 bases and J dropped 2 bases, with 16 bases sitting between them. Germline CDR1 is SEHNR and CDR2 is FQNEAQ (reference sequence). The CDR3 consists of 15 residues. The CDR3 sequence is CASSGQTTGTYEQYF. The CDR3 coding sequence is TGTGCCAGCAGCGGCCAAACTACTGGGACCTACGAGCAGTACTTC.

This chain joins TRBV6-2 or TRBV6-3 and TRBJ2-1, with D uncertain. The length of the CDR3 is 12 residues. Between the trimmed V and J ends, which lost 6 bases and 9 bases, there was a span of 12 bases. Germline V CDR1 and CDR2: MNHEY, SVGEGT. CDR3 nucleotides: TGTGCCAGCAGGGGTTCGGCTGCTGAGCAGTTCTTC. This translates into CASRGSAAEQFF.

This clonotype came up many times. This chain links TRBV30 with TRBJ1-5, with a possible D match to TRBD1 (6 bases). The length of the CDR3 is 14 residues. CDR1 GTSNPN and CDR2 SVGIG come from the germline V gene (reference sequence). The germline V and J ends were trimmed by 1 base and 1 base, with 8 bases remaining between them. DNA for the CDR3: TGTGCCTGGAGTGCAGGGGCGAGCAATCAGCCCCAGCATTTT. The encoded protein is CAWSAGASNQPQHF.

This clonotype was found many times. The V and J genes are TRBV18 and TRBJ2-2; possibly TRBD1 for D (5 bases). CDR1 and CDR2 from the germline V gene are KGHSH and LQKENI. The CDR3 consists of 15 residues. The germline V and J ends were trimmed by 3 bases and 0 bases, with 8 bases remaining between them. The CDR3 coding sequence is TGTGCCAGCTCACCGCAGGGTACGAACACCGGGGAGCTGTTTTTT. Translating it yields CASSPQGTNTGELFF.

The genes are TRBV20-1 and TRBJ2-7; no definite D call. The V gene's germline CDR1 is DFQATT and CDR2 SNEGSKA (reference sequence). The CDR3 runs 11 residues. V lost 5 bases, J lost 6 bases, and 11 bases lay in between. The chain's CDR3 is CSAESLFEQYF. The CDR3 DNA follows: TGCAGTGCTGAGTCTCTTTTCGAGCAGTACTTC.

This clonotype was seen at least ten times. V and J are TRBV28 and TRBJ2-7; maybe TRBD2 (7 bases). The V gene's germline CDR1 is MDHEN and CDR2 SYDVKM. V gave up 6 bases and J gave up 9 bases, with 24 bases separating them. This CDR3 comprises 15 residues. The CDR3 nucleotides read TGTGCCAGCAGCCCAAGGGGGGGACCGCGGGGCGTGCAGTACTTC. Residues: CASSPRGGPRGVQYF.

This clonotype was counted at least ten times. The chain has TRBV12-3 or TRBV12-4 and TRBJ2-7; D is tentatively TRBD1 or TRBD2 (5 bases each). This CDR3 has 14 amino acids. Trimming shortened V by 3 bases and J by 1 base, and 10 bases separated the two germline ends. The CDR3 coding sequence is TGTGCCAGCAGTTTGGGGGACGCTTCCTACGAGCAGTACTTC. It translates to CASSLGDASYEQYF.

This clonotype was seen more than once but under ten times. This chain joins TRBV15 and TRBJ2-5, with TRBD2 identical over 8 bases. Losses at the gene ends were 5 bases for V and 2 bases for J; bases not matched to a gene: 10. Per the germline V gene, CDR1 is LNHNV and CDR2 is YYDKDF (reference sequence). The CDR3 runs to 16 residues. The CDR3 nucleotides read TGTGCCACCAGCGGACGACTGGCGGGAGGACAAGAGACCCAGTACTTC. Translation: CATSGRLAGGQETQYF.

The table lists this clonotype with many counts. The chain is built from TRBV12-3 or TRBV12-4 and TRBJ1-5, with D perhaps matching TRBD1 (5 bases). Trimming took 6 bases from V and 2 from J, leaving 11 bases between them. This CDR3 is 14 amino acids long. Here the CDR3 reads CASSAGLGNQPQHF. Written as DNA, the CDR3 is TGTGCCAGCAGCGCAGGGTTGGGCAATCAGCCCCAGCATTTT.

The V call is TRBV7-9, the J call TRBJ2-5; maybe TRBD2 (6 bases). The CDR3 sequence is 16 residues long. Trimming left V 0 bases short and J 6 bases short, with 17 bases between. CDR1 is SEHNR, CDR2 FQNEAQ, per germline (reference sequence). CDR3 loop: CASSLAGGGPHKTQYF. The DNA of the CDR3 is TGTGCCAGCAGCTTAGCGGGAGGAGGGCCCCACAAGACCCAGTACTTC.

This clonotype was seen a few times. The chain uses TRBV15 and TRBJ1-5, with D possibly TRBD1 on 5 matching bases. The CDR3 totals 20 residues. Germline lookup yields CDR1 LNHNV and CDR2 YYDKDF (reference sequence). Trimming took 0 bases from V and 5 from J, leaving 26 bases between them. The CDR3 DNA reads TGTGCCACCAGCAGAGATTATGAGACAGATGAGTCCCTCGGGGATCAGCCCCAGCATTTT. This gives the protein CATSRDYETDESLGDQPQHF. Looking up the rest from reference TRBV15 and TRBJ1-5 gives the full variable domain: DAMVIQNPRYQVTQFGKPVTLSCSQTLNHNVMYWYQQKSSQAPKLLFHYYDKDFNNEADTPDNFQSRRPNTSFCFLDIRSPGLGDTAMYLCATSRDYETDESLGDQPQHFGDGTRLSIL.

In its sample, this clonotype was seen a few times. CDR3 sequence (DNA): TGCGCCAGCAGTCGGGCGGGAGGTCTCGAGCAGTACTTC. This gives the protein CASSRAGGLEQYF. The chain couples TRBV10-2 to TRBJ2-7; 8 bases match TRBD2. This CDR3 contains 13 residues. The germline gives CDR1 WSHSY, CDR2 SAAADI. With V trimmed by 5 bases and J by 6 bases, 6 bases remained unmatched.

This clonotype came up a few times. This chain connects TRBV19 to TRBJ2-3; 8 nucleotides match TRBD2. The CDR3 is 15 amino acids. The junction had 8 bases not matched to a gene; V was cut back by 3 bases and J by 6 bases. CDR1 is LNHDA, CDR2 SQIVND, per germline (reference sequence). The CDR3 loop reads CASSIEAGVTDTQYF. As DNA, the CDR3 is TGTGCCAGTAGTATCGAAGCGGGAGTAACCGATACGCAGTATTTT.

This clonotype showed up just a few times. This chain connects TRBV5-1 to TRBJ1-4; D gene unclear. Germline V gene data show CDR1 as SGHRS and CDR2 as YFSETQ. The V gene lost 0 bases and the J gene lost 3 bases, with 18 bases spanning the gap. The CDR3 is made up of 18 amino acids. The CDR3 DNA is TGCGCCAGCAGCTTGGCCTCGGCCTCGGCTGCTTCTAATGAAAAACTGTTTTTT. Translated, it gives CASSLASASAASNEKLFF.

The CDR3 DNA sequence: TGTGCCAGCGGTCTGACTAGTGGAGAGACCCAGTACTTC. It yields the protein CASGLTSGETQYF. V and J are TRBV28 and TRBJ2-5, with D perhaps TRBD2 (6 bases). The V end lost 8 bases, the J end lost 4 bases, and 14 bases lay between the germline ends. Per germline, CDR1 MDHEN and CDR2 SYDVKM. This CDR3 comprises 13 residues. Full variable domain (rest looked up from reference TRBV28 and TRBJ2-5): DVKVTQSSRYLVKRTGEKVFLECVQDMDHENMFWYRQDPGLGLRLIYFSYDVKMKEKGDIPEGYSVSREKKERFSLILESASTNQTSMYLCASGLTSGETQYFGPGTRLLVL.